This T cell receptor beta chain was identified in a study of CD8+CD57+ T cells in acquired aplastic anemia. Patients picked for sequencing had shown CD8+CD57+ cell expansion detected by flow cytometry. V lost 6 bases and J lost 5, with 13 bases in between. Germline V gene data show CDR1 as DFQATT and CDR2 as SNEGSKA (reference sequence). The CDR3 has 12 amino acids. TCR beta VDJ and CDR3 were profiled, and genomic DNA was the template. A single record per CDR3 protein comes from TCRdb applying MiXCR to the reads. The sample carries 200,000 to 250,000 distinct CDR3 sequences, 65% recorded once. The sequenced material came from sorted CD4+, CD8+, or CD8+CD57+ T cells (not recorded which) from PBMCs. This receptor was taken from a human donor with aplastic anemia. The V call is TRBV20-1, the J call TRBJ2-5; no clear D gene. CDR3 DNA sequence: TGCAGTGCCCAGAGAACCGGGGAGACCCAGTACTTC. Encoded protein: CSAQRTGETQYF.